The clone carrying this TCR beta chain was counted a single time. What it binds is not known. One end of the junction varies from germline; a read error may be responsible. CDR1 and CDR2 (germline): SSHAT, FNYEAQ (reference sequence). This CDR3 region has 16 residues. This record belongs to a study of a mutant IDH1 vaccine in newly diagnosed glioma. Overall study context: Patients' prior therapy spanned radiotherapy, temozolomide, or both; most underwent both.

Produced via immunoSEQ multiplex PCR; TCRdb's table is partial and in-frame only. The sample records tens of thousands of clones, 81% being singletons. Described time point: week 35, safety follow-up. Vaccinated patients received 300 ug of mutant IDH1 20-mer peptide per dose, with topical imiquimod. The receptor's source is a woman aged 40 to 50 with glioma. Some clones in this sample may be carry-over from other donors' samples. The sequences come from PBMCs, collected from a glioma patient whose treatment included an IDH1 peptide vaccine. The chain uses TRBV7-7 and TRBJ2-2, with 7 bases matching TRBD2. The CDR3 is CASSLRASGNTGELFF. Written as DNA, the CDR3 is TGTGCTAGCAGCTTAAGGGCTAGCGGGAACACCGGGGAGCTGTTTTTT.